This TCR beta chain was sequenced in a study of T-cell memory formation after mild COVID-19. Study-wide results and limits: Pre-infection memory carried some responding clones, suggesting that cross-reactive memory joined. While clones contracting from day 15 to 85 were balanced between CD4 and CD8, later expanders leaned CD4+.

The germline V gene has CDR1 MGHRA and CDR2 YSYEKL. This CDR3 has 15 residues. The V gene lost 4 bases and the J gene lost 5 bases, with 17 bases spanning the gap. With constant-segment primers, 5'RACE yielded cDNA libraries of TCR alpha and TCR beta that carried sample barcodes and UMIs. TCRdb recomputed calls from the 5' RACE reads with MiXCR, one row per CDR3 protein. The table lists about 310,000 distinct CDR3 sequences, about 15% of them singletons. Notes on this clonotype: No antigen is known for it.

The chain has TRBV4-1 and TRBJ1-1; no definite D call. The specimen was PBMCs or a T cell subset sorted from them (not recorded which). This TCR derives from a man younger than 35 who had mild COVID-19 (a few samples of this study predate the infection). Cell type and time point are not known. The CDR3 here is CASSPASGLMTEAFF. CDR3 sequence (DNA): TGCGCCAGCAGCCCCGCCTCCGGGCTGATGACTGAAGCTTTCTTT.